This T cell receptor (beta chain) was recorded in a study of T cells in Graves' hyperthyroidism and ophthalmopathy. Overall study findings and caveats: Ophthalmopathy onset followed model prediction by a median around 6.9 months.

Used for diagnoses were clinical symptoms, serum thyroxine and TRAb, thyroid ultrasound and orbital computed tomography. The germline V gene encodes CDR1 MNHEY and CDR2 SMNVEV (reference sequence). CDR3 length: 18 amino acids. V was cut by 1 base and J by 1 base, with 17 bases left in between. RNA transcripts were the template for amplifying TCR beta CDR3 regions. The HTBI primer set served for first-round RT-PCR of the TCR CDR3. MiXCR was run by TCRdb on the multiplex PCR reads, yielding one entry per CDR3 protein. This sample carries 490,000 or so distinct CDR3 sequences, about 20% of them seen once, and the ten largest clones take around 47%. This clonotype was seen at least ten times. What it binds is unknown.

The chain combines TRBV27 with TRBJ2-1; possibly TRBD1 for D (5 bases). This clonotype originated in a woman in her 70s with Graves' ophthalmopathy. The material sequenced was blood. The CDR3 protein is CASSLFGATAESYNEQFF. The CDR3 DNA sequence: TGTGCCAGCAGTTTATTTGGGGCAACAGCTGAATCCTACAATGAGCAGTTCTTC.